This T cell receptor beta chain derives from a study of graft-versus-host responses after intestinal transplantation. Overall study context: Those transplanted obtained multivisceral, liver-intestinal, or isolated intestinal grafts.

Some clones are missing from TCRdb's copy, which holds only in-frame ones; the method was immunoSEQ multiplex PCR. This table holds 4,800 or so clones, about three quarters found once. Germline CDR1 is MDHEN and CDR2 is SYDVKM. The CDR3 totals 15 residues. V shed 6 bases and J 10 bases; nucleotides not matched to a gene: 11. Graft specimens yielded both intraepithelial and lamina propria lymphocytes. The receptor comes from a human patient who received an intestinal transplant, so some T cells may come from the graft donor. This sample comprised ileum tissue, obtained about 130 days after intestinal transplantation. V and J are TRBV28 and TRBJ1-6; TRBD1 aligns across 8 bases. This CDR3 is CASRTRGQDYSPLHF. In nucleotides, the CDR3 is TGTGCCAGCAGGACTCGGGGACAGGATTACTCACCCCTCCACTTT.